This TCR beta chain was captured in a study of control samples from healthy donors and cancer patients. The junction had 4 bases not matched to a gene; V was cut back by 4 bases and J by 0 bases. The CDR3 runs to 16 residues. Germline V gene sequence: CDR1 SGHAT, CDR2 FQNNGV. The protocol was immunoSEQ multiplex PCR, while the TCRdb copy is restricted to in-frame clones and leaves out a portion. The profile shows some 100,000 clones, roughly 87% of them singletons. Sequenced input: blood. This clonotype was sampled from a woman aged 50 to 60 in good health. The rearrangement joins TRBV11-2 to TRBJ2-1, with TRBD2 identical over 9 bases. CDR3 sequence reads: CASSSISGSSYNEQFF. CDR3 sequence (DNA): TGTGCCAGCAGCTCAATTAGCGGGAGCTCCTACAATGAGCAGTTCTTC.